The entry below gives a single TCR beta chain sequence along with its context. The data derive from a study of blood T cell repertoires in COVID-19. Study overall: The United States, Italy and Spain provided the acute and convalescent COVID-19 samples. Sample material is recorded as cDNA or gDNA derived from T cells, B-cell-depleted T cells, or PBMCs.

Germline-derived CDR1 and CDR2 are SGHRS and YFSETQ. The CDR3 extends over 15 amino acids. Trimming removed 0 bases at V and 7 bases at J, with 14 bases between. In the original analysis: Amplification of reference gene primers provided the estimated nucleated cell counts. Using immunoSEQ multiplex PCR, the repertoire was profiled, and TCRdb retains in-frame clones only, with some absent. Clonal size and the V and J genes are those of that table, whereas D and trimming came from the DNA. Counted here are 150,000 to 200,000 clones, 87% occurring once; the ten biggest clones make up over 0.7%. The sample taken for sequencing was peripheral blood. The genes are TRBV5-1 and TRBJ2-1, with D possibly matching TRBD2 (6 bases). The source is a woman aged 18 to 35 who had recovered from COVID-19. In DNA, the CDR3 is TGCGCCAGCAGCTTGGAGACTCTAGCGCGAAATGAGCAGTTCTTC. This codes for CASSLETLARNEQFF.